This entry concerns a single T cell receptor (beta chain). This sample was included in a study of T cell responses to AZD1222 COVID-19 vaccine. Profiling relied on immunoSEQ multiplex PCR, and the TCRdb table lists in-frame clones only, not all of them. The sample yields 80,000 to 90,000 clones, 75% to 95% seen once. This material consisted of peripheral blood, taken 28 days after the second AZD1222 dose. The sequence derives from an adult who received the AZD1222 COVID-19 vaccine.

The CDR3 region is CASSLGQGATYGYTF. In DNA, the CDR3 is TGTGCCAGCAGCTTAGGACAGGGGGCGACCTATGGCTACACCTTC. The V call is TRBV7-2, the J call TRBJ1-2; 10 bases are shared with TRBD1. V was pared by 1 base and J by 4 bases, with 3 bases of the junction left unmatched. CDR1 and CDR2 from the germline V gene are SGHTA and FQGNSA. The CDR3 has 15 amino acids. The full variable domain, its missing parts supplied by reference TRBV7-2 and TRBJ1-2, is GAGVSQSPSNKVTEKGKDVELRCDPISGHTALYWYRQSLGQGLEFLIYFQGNSAPDKSGLPSDRFSAERTGGSVSTLTIQRTQQEDSAVYLCASSLGQGATYGYTFGSGTRLTVV.